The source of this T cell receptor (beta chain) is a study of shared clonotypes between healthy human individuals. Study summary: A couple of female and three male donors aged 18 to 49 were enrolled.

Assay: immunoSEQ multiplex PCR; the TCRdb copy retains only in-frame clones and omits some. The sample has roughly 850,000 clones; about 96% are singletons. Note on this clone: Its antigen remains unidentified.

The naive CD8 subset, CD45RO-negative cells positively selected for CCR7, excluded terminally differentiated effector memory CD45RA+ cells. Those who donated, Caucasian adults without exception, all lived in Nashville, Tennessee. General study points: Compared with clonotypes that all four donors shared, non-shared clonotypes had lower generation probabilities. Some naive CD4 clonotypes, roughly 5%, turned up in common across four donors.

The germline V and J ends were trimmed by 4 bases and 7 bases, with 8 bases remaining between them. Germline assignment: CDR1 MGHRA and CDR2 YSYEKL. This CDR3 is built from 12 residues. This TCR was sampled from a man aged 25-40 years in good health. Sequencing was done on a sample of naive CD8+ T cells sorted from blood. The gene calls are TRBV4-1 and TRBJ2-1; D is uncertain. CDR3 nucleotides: TGCGCCAGCAGCCTGCGGCCAAATGAGCAGTTCTTC. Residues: CASSLRPNEQFF.